These 7 T cell receptor beta chains share one sample of origin, sequenced in a study of control samples from healthy donors and cancer patients. Assay used: immunoSEQ multiplex PCR; TCRdb lists only in-frame clones, some missing. Here the sample spans fewer than 200,000 clones, about 92% being singletons. Sequences were obtained from blood. The receptors derive from a man between 25 and 39 years old in good health.

V and J are TRBV9 and TRBJ2-6; D may correspond to TRBD1 or TRBD2 (5 bases each). The CDR3 is 16 residues long. V lost 0 bases to trimming and J lost 1 base, with 8 bases between them. Germline V gives CDR1 SGDLS, CDR2 YYNGEE. This chain's CDR3 is CASSVGEGSGANVLTF. CDR3 nucleotides: TGTGCCAGCAGCGTAGGAGAGGGGTCTGGGGCCAACGTCCTGACTTTC.

This clone was found a few times. The V call is TRBV27, the J call TRBJ2-3; maybe TRBD1 (6 bases). Germline V CDR1 and CDR2: MNHEY, SMNVEV (reference sequence). The CDR3 has 14 amino acids. V was cut by 4 bases and J by 8 bases, with 16 bases left in between. The CDR3 DNA sequence: TGTGCCAGCAGTTCCTACGCAGGGGTTGGTACGCAGTATTTT. It translates to CASSSYAGVGTQYF.

This clone appeared a single time. V gene TRBV15 combines with J gene TRBJ2-7, with 8 bases matching TRBD2. The CDR3 is 15 amino acids. The germline V gene has CDR1 LNHNV and CDR2 YYDKDF (reference sequence). The V segment lost 5 bases and the J segment 2 bases; nucleotides outside the gene matches: 8. CDR3: CATSPAGTRTYEQYF. CDR3 sequence (DNA): TGTGCCACCAGCCCCGCCGGGACTAGGACCTACGAGCAGTACTTC.

This chain links TRBV25-1 with TRBJ2-2; no definite D call. Germline CDR1 MGHDK, CDR2 SYGVNS. The germline V and J ends were trimmed by 8 bases and 2 bases, with 18 bases remaining between them. This CDR3 region has 16 residues. CDR3 region: CASQAASPANTGELFF. The CDR3 DNA reads as TGTGCCAGCCAAGCCGCCTCGCCAGCTAACACCGGGGAGCTGTTTTTT.

This chain connects TRBV19 to TRBJ1-1; D gene ambiguous. The germline CDR1 and CDR2 sequences are LNHDA and SQIVND (reference sequence). Between the trimmed V and J ends, which lost 2 bases and 5 bases, there was a span of 12 bases. The length of the CDR3 is 14 residues. The CDR3 here is CASSITARVTEAFF. The CDR3 DNA reads as TGTGCCAGTAGTATAACCGCGCGGGTAACTGAAGCTTTCTTT. Together with reference TRBV19 and TRBJ1-1, the CDR3 gives the full variable domain: DGGITQSPKYLFRKEGQNVTLSCEQNLNHDAMYWYRQDPGQGLRLIYYSQIVNDFQKGDIAEGYSVSREKKESFPLTVTSAQKNPTAFYLCASSITARVTEAFFGQGTRLTVV.

The V and J genes are TRBV21-1 and TRBJ1-6. TRBV21-1 is listed as a pseudogene. The CDR3 runs 13 residues. CDR3 in amino acids: CASSISENSPLHF. CDR3 DNA sequence: TGTGCCAGCAGCATTTCCGAAAATTCACCCCTCCACTTT.

This chain links TRBV4-1 with TRBJ2-7, with D perhaps matching TRBD1 or TRBD2 (5 bases each). This CDR3 is 13 amino acids long. V lost 5 bases to trimming and J lost 5 bases, with 13 bases between them. Germline V gives CDR1 MGHRA, CDR2 YSYEKL. CDR3 residues: CASSEIVGDEQYF. The CDR3 DNA reads as TGCGCCAGCAGCGAAATTGTGGGGGACGAGCAGTACTTC.